What follows describes a single TCR beta chain. Antigen unknown. This sample is drawn from a study of T cell repertoires in cytomegalovirus infection. Study context: Public signatures in TCR beta pointed to CMV infection and matching HLA type. The study's findings and limits: The ex vivo response was dominated by HLA-C-restricted CMV-specific TCR beta clonotypes.

The germline V gene encodes CDR1 SNHLY and CDR2 FYNNEI. CDR3 length equals 10 residues. V gave up 9 bases and J gave up 5 bases, with 7 bases separating them. TCRdb reprocessed the reads with MiXCR, giving one entry per CDR3 protein. The repertoire consists of more than 150,000 distinct CDR3 sequences, with roughly 19% occurring once and the leading ten covering approximately 3%. This receptor was identified in a human donor in good health (CMV status not recorded). Some clones in this sample may be carry-over from other donors' samples. Material: PBMCs. The chain has TRBV2 and TRBJ2-5; unclear D gene. DNA of the CDR3: TGTGCCAGTGCAAGTGAGACCCAGTACTTC. Translation gives CASASETQYF. The full variable domain, with the rest looked up from reference TRBV2 and TRBJ2-5, is EPEVTQTPSHQVTQMGQEVILRCVPISNHLYFYWYRQILGQKVEFLVSFYNNEISEKSEIFDDQFSVERPDGSNFTLKIRSTKLEDSAMYFCASASETQYFGPGTRLLVL.